These 21 T cell receptor beta chains were all obtained from the same sample, sequenced in a study of beta chain features in type 1 diabetes. The entirety of the isolated RNA underwent reverse transcription, so expressed TCRB transcripts were sequenced. The repertoire was sequenced with immunoSEQ multiplex PCR; TCRdb's copy has only in-frame clones and lacks some. This sample has 900,000 or so clones, with roughly 16% found just once. The sequenced material came from naive CD4+ T cells from blood. These receptors all stem from a woman between 18 and 29 years old in good health.

About this clone itself: Other DNA sequences in this specimen translate into the identical CDR3. CDR3 sequence reads: CASSLGRDTGELFF. For the CDR3, the DNA is TGTGCCAGCAGCCTGGGGCGGGACACCGGGGAGCTGTTTTTT. The chain joins TRBV11-2 to TRBJ2-2; possibly TRBD1 or TRBD2 for D (5 bases each). V was shortened by 5 bases and J by 3 bases, with 10 bases between the two germline ends. This CDR3 contains 14 residues. From germline, CDR1 is SGHAT and CDR2 FQNNGV. Full variable domain (missing parts from reference TRBV11-2 and TRBJ2-2): EAGVAQSPRYKIIEKRQSVAFWCNPISGHATLYWYQQILGQGPKLLIQFQNNGVVDDSQLPKDRFSAERLKGVDSTLKIQPAKLEDSAVYLCASSLGRDTGELFFGEGSRLTVL.

This clone was recorded a few times. The chain recombines TRBV2 with TRBJ1-1; 8 bases are shared with TRBD1. Trimming removed 6 bases from V and 7 bases from J; junction bases left unmatched: 1. CDR1 and CDR2 (germline): SNHLY, FYNNEI. The CDR3 spans 11 residues. In DNA form, the CDR3 reads TGTGCCAGCAGGGGGACAGGTGAAGCTTTCTTT. This translates into CASRGTGEAFF.

This clone has more than one count but fewer than ten. This rearrangement joins TRBV11-2 to TRBJ2-1; D gene ambiguous. Germline V gene lookup returns CDR1 SGHAT and CDR2 FQNNGV. The CDR3 contains 14 residues. V shed 4 bases and J shed 0 bases, with 7 bases lying between them. CDR3 nucleotide sequence: TGTGCCAGCAGCTATCAAAGCTCCTACAATGAGCAGTTCTTC. As protein: CASSYQSSYNEQFF. Together with reference TRBV11-2 and TRBJ2-1, the CDR3 gives the full variable domain: EAGVAQSPRYKIIEKRQSVAFWCNPISGHATLYWYQQILGQGPKLLIQFQNNGVVDDSQLPKDRFSAERLKGVDSTLKIQPAKLEDSAVYLCASSYQSSYNEQFFGPGTRLTVL.

This clone showed up just a few times. The chain carries TRBV10-3 and TRBJ2-1; 12 bases match TRBD2. CDR1 and CDR2 from the germline V gene are ENHRY and SYGVKD. Germline trimming cut 7 bases from V and 3 bases from J; bases unmatched to any gene: 4. The CDR3 consists of 15 residues. Here the CDR3 reads CAITATSGSYNEQFF. As DNA, the CDR3 is TGTGCCATCACTGCGACTAGCGGGAGCTACAATGAGCAGTTCTTC.

In this sample, this clone turned up a few times. CDR3 residues: CASRRGTSGSLNEQFF. Here the CDR3 DNA reads TGTGCCAGCAGAAGAGGGACTAGCGGGAGTCTAAATGAGCAGTTCTTC. V gene TRBV2 combines with J gene TRBJ2-1; 14 positions agree with TRBD2. Unmatched junction bases numbered 8, after V lost 6 bases and J lost 7 bases. The CDR3 covers 16 residues. Germline CDR1 and CDR2: SNHLY and FYNNEI.

This chain connects TRBV18 to TRBJ2-2; D gene ambiguous. The CDR3 is 13 amino acids. The V and J ends lost 4 bases and 6 bases respectively, with 9 bases between them. The germline V gene has CDR1 KGHSH and CDR2 LQKENI. In DNA, the CDR3 is TGTGCCAGCTCACAAACCCTCCCCGGGGAGCTGTTTTTT. Amino acid sequence: CASSQTLPGELFF.

Of note for this clone: The sample has other DNA sequences that encode this CDR3 too. The chain recombines TRBV5-1 with TRBJ2-3; TRBD2 matches at 10 bases. CDR1 is SGHRS and CDR2 is YFSETQ in the germline V gene. CDR3 length: 15 amino acids. V was clipped by 3 bases and J by 1 base; unmatched bases: 2. The CDR3 protein is CASSSGTSGTDTQYF. In DNA form, the CDR3 reads TGCGCCAGCAGCTCCGGGACTAGCGGCACAGATACGCAGTATTTT.

The chain combines TRBV11-2 with TRBJ2-2, with 8 bases aligning to TRBD2. CDR3 length equals 15 residues. The V gene end was trimmed by 7 bases and the J gene end by 4 bases; junction bases not matched to a gene: 8. Germline loops: CDR1 SGHAT, CDR2 FQNNGV. DNA of the CDR3: TGTGCCAGCAATCGACGGGAGGGATTCACCGGGGAGCTGTTTTTT. This translates into CASNRREGFTGELFF. Full variable domain (missing parts from reference TRBV11-2 and TRBJ2-2): EAGVAQSPRYKIIEKRQSVAFWCNPISGHATLYWYQQILGQGPKLLIQFQNNGVVDDSQLPKDRFSAERLKGVDSTLKIQPAKLEDSAVYLCASNRREGFTGELFFGEGSRLTVL.

The chain links TRBV29-1 to TRBJ1-1; 8 nucleotides align to TRBD1. The J segment lost 10 bases and the V segment lost 6 bases, leaving 4 bases of the junction unmatched. The CDR3 has 10 residues. Germline CDR1 SQVTM, CDR2 ANQGSEA. The CDR3 DNA reads as TGCAGCGTGTTGGACAGGGTAGCTTTCTTT. It translates to CSVLDRVAFF.

This sequence joins TRBV28 and TRBJ1-4; D gene uncertain. V lost 11 bases, J lost 7 bases, and 17 bases lay in between. Germline loops: CDR1 MDHEN, CDR2 SYDVKM. This CDR3 region has 13 residues. This chain's CDR3 is CACGPFLAEKLFF. In DNA, the CDR3 is TGTGCCTGCGGACCTTTTTTGGCTGAAAAACTGTTTTTT.

In this sample, this clone turned up a few times. The V gene is TRBV5-4, the J gene TRBJ2-1; weak D call: TRBD1 (6 bases). The CDR3 is made up of 14 amino acids. Deletions cut 4 bases from V and 5 bases from J, with 13 bases between. Germline V gene sequence: CDR1 SGHNT, CDR2 YYREEE (reference sequence). CDR3 protein: CASSALGANNEQFF. The CDR3 DNA is TGTGCCAGCAGCGCCCTGGGGGCTAACAATGAGCAGTTCTTC. Full variable domain (rest looked up from reference TRBV5-4 and TRBJ2-1): ETGVTQSPTHLIKTRGQQVTLRCSSQSGHNTVSWYQQALGQGPQFIFQYYREEENGRGNFPPRFSGLQFPNYSSELNVNALELDDSALYLCASSALGANNEQFFGPGTRLTVL.

The chain links TRBV14 to TRBJ2-3; D gene ambiguous. The CDR3 is made up of 14 amino acids. Trimming removed 3 bases from V and 0 bases from J, with 7 bases in between. In germline, CDR1 is SGHDN, CDR2 FVKESK. CDR3 in DNA: TGTGCCAGCAGCCAGTGGATTAGCACAGATACGCAGTATTTT. Residues: CASSQWISTDTQYF. The entire variable domain, with the rest obtained from reference TRBV14 and TRBJ2-3, is as follows: EAGVTQFPSHSVIEKGQTVTLRCDPISGHDNLYWYRRVMGKEIKFLLHFVKESKQDESGMPNNRFLAERTGGTYSTLKVQPAELEDSGVYFCASSQWISTDTQYFGPGTRLTVL.

The chain uses TRBV13 and TRBJ2-7; 9 nucleotides agree with TRBD1. CDR1 is PRHDT, CDR2 FYEKMQ, per germline (reference sequence). CDR3 length equals 14 residues. V lost 2 bases and J lost 3; bases outside the gene matches: 2. CDR3 amino acids: CASSLRDRDYEQYF. The CDR3, as DNA: TGTGCCAGCAGCTTACGGGACAGGGACTACGAGCAGTACTTC.

This clone was recorded a few times. The V gene is TRBV7-8, the J gene TRBJ2-3; D could derive from TRBD1 or TRBD2 (6 bases each). CDR1 is SGHVS, CDR2 FQNEAQ, per germline. CDR3 length: 14 amino acids. V shed 5 bases and J shed 2 bases, with 11 bases lying between them. CDR3 loop: CASSLGGHTDTQYF. The DNA of the CDR3 is TGTGCCAGCAGCCTCGGGGGACACACAGATACGCAGTATTTT. The complete variable domain, with remaining parts taken from reference TRBV7-8 and TRBJ2-3, reads GAGVSQSPRYKVAKRGQDVALRCDPISGHVSLFWYQQALGQGPEFLTYFQNEAQLDKSGLPSDRFFAERPEGSVSTLKIQRTQQEDSAVYLCASSLGGHTDTQYFGPGTRLTVL.

This chain connects TRBV6-6 to TRBJ2-5; 7 bases align to TRBD1. The germline V gene has CDR1 MNHNY and CDR2 SVGAGI (reference sequence). V trimming: 5 bases; J trimming: 4 bases; junction bases outside the gene matches: 4. The CDR3 totals 13 residues. The CDR3 loop is CASSQGTAETQYF. For the CDR3, the DNA is TGTGCCAGCAGTCAAGGGACAGCAGAGACCCAGTACTTC.

The rearrangement links TRBV7-3 to TRBJ2-2; D not resolved. The V end lost 6 bases, the J end lost 0 bases, and 5 bases lay between the germline ends. The CDR3 runs 13 residues. Germline V gene data show CDR1 as SGHTA and CDR2 as FQGTGA. The CDR3 region is CASRSSNTGELFF. As DNA, the CDR3 is TGTGCCAGCAGGTCCTCGAACACCGGGGAGCTGTTTTTT.

The chain employs TRBV7-9 and TRBJ1-1, with D perhaps matching TRBD1 (5 bases). The germline V gene encodes CDR1 SEHNR and CDR2 FQNEAQ (reference sequence). V lost 5 bases and J 11 bases, leaving 18 bases between the germline ends. The CDR3 sequence is 13 residues long. CDR3 in DNA: TGTGCCAGCAGCGTGAACACGGCCTGGGGGGCTTTCTTT. Protein product: CASSVNTAWGAFF.

The rearrangement uses TRBV7-9 and TRBJ1-5; 7 nucleotides align to TRBD1. CDR1 is SEHNR and CDR2 is FQNEAQ in the germline V gene (reference sequence). The CDR3 totals 15 residues. V lost 4 bases, J lost 5 bases, and 8 bases stayed unmatched. The CDR3 DNA reads TGTGCCAGCAGCTCACCGGGACAGCCCGATCAGCCCCAGCATTTT. It specifies CASSSPGQPDQPQHF.

The V gene is TRBV5-4, the J gene TRBJ1-1; unclear D gene. The germline V and J ends were trimmed by 3 bases and 3 bases, with 12 bases remaining between them. The CDR3 spans 14 residues. CDR1 is SGHNT and CDR2 is YYREEE in the germline V gene (reference sequence). CDR3 region: CASSSKLEDTEAFF. The CDR3 coding sequence is TGTGCCAGCAGCTCCAAACTCGAGGACACTGAAGCTTTCTTT.

There are a few counts of this clone. Other DNA variants within this sample encode the same CDR3. CDR3 sequence reads: CASSIADTQYF. The CDR3 nucleotides are TGTGCCAGTAGTATTGCAGATACGCAGTATTTT. This sequence joins TRBV19 and TRBJ2-3, with D uncertain. The CDR3 loop spans 11 amino acids. CDR1 and CDR2 from the germline V gene are LNHDA and SQIVND (reference sequence). The V end lost 3 bases, the J end lost 4 bases, and 2 bases lay between the germline ends.

The chain joins TRBV6-5 to TRBJ2-3; 7 bases match TRBD2. Germline V CDR1 and CDR2: MNHEY, SVGAGI. The CDR3 contains 13 residues. V was clipped by 4 bases and J by 4 bases; unmatched bases: 2. This CDR3 reads CASSFRGADTQYF. The CDR3 nucleotides are TGTGCCAGCAGTTTCCGGGGGGCAGATACGCAGTATTTT.